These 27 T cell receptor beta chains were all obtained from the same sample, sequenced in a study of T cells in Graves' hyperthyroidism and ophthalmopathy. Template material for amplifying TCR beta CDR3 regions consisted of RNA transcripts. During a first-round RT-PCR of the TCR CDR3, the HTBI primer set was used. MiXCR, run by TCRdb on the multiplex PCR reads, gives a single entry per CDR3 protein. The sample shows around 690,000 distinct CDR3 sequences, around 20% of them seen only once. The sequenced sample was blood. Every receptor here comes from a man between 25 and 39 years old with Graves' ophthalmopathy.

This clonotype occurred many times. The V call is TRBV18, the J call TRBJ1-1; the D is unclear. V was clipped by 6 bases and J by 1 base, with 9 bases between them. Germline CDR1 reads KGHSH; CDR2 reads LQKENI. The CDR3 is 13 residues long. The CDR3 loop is CASSQQTNTEAFF. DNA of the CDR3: TGTGCCAGCTCCCAACAGACGAACACTGAAGCTTTCTTT.

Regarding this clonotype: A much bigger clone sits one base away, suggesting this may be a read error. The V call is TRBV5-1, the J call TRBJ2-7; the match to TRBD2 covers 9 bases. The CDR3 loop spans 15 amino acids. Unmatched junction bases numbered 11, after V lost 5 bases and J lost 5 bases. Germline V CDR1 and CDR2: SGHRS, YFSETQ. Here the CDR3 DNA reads TGCGCCAGCAGAAATAGCGGGAGTGACGGCGACGAGCAGTACTTC. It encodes CASRNSGSDGDEQYF.

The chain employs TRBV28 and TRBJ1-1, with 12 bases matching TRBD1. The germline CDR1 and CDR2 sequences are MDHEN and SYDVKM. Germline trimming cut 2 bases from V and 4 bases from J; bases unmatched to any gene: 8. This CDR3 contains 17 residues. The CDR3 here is CASSLLPGQGAGTEAFF. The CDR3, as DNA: TGTGCCAGCAGTTTACTCCCGGGACAGGGGGCAGGCACTGAAGCTTTCTTT. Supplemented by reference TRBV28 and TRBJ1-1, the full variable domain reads DVKVTQSSRYLVKRTGEKVFLECVQDMDHENMFWYRQDPGLGLRLIYFSYDVKMKEKGDIPEGYSVSREKKERFSLILESASTNQTSMYLCASSLLPGQGAGTEAFFGQGTRLTVV.

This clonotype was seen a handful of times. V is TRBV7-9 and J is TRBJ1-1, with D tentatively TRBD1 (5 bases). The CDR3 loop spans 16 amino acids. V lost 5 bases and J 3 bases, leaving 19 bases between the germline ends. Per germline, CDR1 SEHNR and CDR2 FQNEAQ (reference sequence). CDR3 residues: CASSHGAYRRDTEAFF. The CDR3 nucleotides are TGTGCCAGCAGCCATGGGGCATACAGGAGGGACACTGAAGCTTTCTTT.

This CDR3 reads CSVDSTFTDTQYF. CDR3 nucleotides: TGCAGCGTTGATAGCACCTTCACAGATACGCAGTATTTT. The chain employs TRBV29-1 and TRBJ2-3; D uncertain. V lost 3 bases to trimming and J lost 2 bases, with 9 bases between them. The CDR3 runs 13 residues. Germline lookup yields CDR1 SQVTM and CDR2 ANQGSEA.

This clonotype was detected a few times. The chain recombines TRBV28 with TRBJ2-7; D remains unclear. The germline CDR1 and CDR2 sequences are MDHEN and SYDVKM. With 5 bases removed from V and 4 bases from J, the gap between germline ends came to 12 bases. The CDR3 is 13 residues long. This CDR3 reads CASSPFDGYEQYF. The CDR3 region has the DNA TGTGCCAGCAGTCCCTTTGACGGTTACGAGCAGTACTTC. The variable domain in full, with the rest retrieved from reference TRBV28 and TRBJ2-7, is DVKVTQSSRYLVKRTGEKVFLECVQDMDHENMFWYRQDPGLGLRLIYFSYDVKMKEKGDIPEGYSVSREKKERFSLILESASTNQTSMYLCASSPFDGYEQYFGPGTRLTVT.

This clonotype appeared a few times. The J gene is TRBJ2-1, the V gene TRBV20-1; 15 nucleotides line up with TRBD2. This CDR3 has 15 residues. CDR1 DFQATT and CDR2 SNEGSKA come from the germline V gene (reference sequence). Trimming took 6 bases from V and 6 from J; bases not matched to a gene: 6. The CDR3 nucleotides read TGCAGTGCCGGGACTAGCGGGAGGATGGGCAATGAGCAGTTCTTC. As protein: CSAGTSGRMGNEQFF.

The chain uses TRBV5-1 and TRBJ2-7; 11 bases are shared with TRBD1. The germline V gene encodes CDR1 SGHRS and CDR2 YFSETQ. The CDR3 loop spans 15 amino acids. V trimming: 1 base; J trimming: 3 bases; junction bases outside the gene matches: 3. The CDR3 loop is CASSLMGTGGYEQYF. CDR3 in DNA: TGCGCCAGCAGCTTGATGGGGACAGGGGGCTACGAGCAGTACTTC.

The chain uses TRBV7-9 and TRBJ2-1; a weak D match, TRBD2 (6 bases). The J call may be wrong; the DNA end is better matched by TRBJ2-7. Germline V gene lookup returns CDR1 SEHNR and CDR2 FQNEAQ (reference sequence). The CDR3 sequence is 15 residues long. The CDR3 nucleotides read TGTGCCAGCACCGTCGGGTTAGCGGACTACAATGAGCAGTACTTC. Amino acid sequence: CASTVGLADYNEQYF.

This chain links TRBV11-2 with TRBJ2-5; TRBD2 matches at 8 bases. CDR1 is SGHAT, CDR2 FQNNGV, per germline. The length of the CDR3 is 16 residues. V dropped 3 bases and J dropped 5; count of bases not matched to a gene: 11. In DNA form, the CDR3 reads TGTGCCAGCAGCTTCGGGCTAGCGGGCCTCCGTGAGACCCAGTACTTC. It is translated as CASSFGLAGLRETQYF.

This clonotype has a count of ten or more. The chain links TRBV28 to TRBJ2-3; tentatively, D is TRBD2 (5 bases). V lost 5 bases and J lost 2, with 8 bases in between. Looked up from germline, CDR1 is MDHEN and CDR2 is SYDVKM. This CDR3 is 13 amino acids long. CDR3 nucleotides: TGTGCCAGCAGTCTAGCCCCCACAGATACGCAGTATTTT. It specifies CASSLAPTDTQYF. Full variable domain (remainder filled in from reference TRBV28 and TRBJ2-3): DVKVTQSSRYLVKRTGEKVFLECVQDMDHENMFWYRQDPGLGLRLIYFSYDVKMKEKGDIPEGYSVSREKKERFSLILESASTNQTSMYLCASSLAPTDTQYFGPGTRLTVL.

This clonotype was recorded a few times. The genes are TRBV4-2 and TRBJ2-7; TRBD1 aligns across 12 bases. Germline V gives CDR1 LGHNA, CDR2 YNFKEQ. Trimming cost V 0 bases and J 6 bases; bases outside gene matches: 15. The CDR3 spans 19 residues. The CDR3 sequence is CASSQDWDRGLAGVGEQYF. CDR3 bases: TGTGCCAGCAGCCAAGATTGGGACAGGGGGCTAGCGGGAGTCGGCGAGCAGTACTTC.

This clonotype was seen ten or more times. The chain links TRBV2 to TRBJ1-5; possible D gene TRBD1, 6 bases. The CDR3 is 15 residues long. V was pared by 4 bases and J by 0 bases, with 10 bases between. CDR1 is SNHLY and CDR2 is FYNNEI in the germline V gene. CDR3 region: CASSGQTGSNQPQHF. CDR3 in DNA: TGTGCCAGCAGTGGACAGACAGGTAGCAATCAGCCCCAGCATTTT.

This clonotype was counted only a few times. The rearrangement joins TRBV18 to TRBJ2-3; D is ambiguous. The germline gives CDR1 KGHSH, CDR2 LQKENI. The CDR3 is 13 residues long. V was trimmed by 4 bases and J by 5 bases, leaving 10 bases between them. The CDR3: CASSQSGVDTQYF. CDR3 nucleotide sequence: TGTGCCAGCTCACAATCTGGGGTAGATACGCAGTATTTT. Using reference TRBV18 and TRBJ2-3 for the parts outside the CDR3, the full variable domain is NAGVMQNPRHLVRRRGQEARLRCSPMKGHSHVYWYRQLPEEGLKFMVYLQKENIIDESGMPKERFSAEFPKEGPSILRIQQVVRGDSAAYFCASSQSGVDTQYFGPGTRLTVL.

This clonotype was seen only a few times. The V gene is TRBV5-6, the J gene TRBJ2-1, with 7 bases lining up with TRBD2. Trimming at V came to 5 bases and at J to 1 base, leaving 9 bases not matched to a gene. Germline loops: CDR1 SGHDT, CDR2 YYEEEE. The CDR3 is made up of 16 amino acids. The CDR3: CASRNRGRGSYNEQFF. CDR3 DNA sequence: TGTGCCAGCAGAAATCGAGGGAGGGGATCCTACAATGAGCAGTTCTTC. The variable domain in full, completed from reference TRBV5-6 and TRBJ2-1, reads DAGVTQSPTHLIKTRGQQVTLRCSPKSGHDTVSWYQQALGQGPQFIFQYYEEEERQRGNFPDRFSGHQFPNYSSELNVNALLLGDSALYLCASRNRGRGSYNEQFFGPGTRLTVL.

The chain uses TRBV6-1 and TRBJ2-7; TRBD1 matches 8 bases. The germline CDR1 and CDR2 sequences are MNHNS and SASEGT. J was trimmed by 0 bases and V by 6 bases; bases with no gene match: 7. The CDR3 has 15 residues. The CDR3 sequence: CASSHSGTGSYEQYF. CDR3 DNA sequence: TGTGCCAGCAGCCACTCCGGGACAGGCTCCTACGAGCAGTACTTC.

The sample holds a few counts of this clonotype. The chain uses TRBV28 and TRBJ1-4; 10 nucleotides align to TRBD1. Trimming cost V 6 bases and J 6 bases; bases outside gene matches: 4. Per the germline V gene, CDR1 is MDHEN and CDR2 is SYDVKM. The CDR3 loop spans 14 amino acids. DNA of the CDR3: TGTGCCAGCAGATCGACAGGGGGCCATGAAAAACTGTTTTTT. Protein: CASRSTGGHEKLFF.

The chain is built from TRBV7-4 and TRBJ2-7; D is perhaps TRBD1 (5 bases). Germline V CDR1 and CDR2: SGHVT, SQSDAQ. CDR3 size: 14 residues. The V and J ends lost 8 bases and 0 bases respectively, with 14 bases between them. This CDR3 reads CASAFRVSSYEQYF. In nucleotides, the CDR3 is TGTGCCAGCGCATTCAGGGTGAGCTCCTACGAGCAGTACTTC.

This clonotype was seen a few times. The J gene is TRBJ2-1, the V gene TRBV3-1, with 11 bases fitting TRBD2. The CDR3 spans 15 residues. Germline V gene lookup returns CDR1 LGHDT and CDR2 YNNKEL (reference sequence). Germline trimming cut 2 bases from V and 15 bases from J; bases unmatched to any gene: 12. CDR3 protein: CASSQLSGRAQALFF. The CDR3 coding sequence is TGTGCCAGCAGCCAACTTAGCGGGAGGGCCCAGGCGTTGTTCTTC.

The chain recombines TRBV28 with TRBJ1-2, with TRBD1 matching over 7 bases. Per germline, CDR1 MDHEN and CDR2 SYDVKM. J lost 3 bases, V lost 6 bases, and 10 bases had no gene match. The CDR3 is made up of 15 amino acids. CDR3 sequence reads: CASSYRGGLDYGYTF. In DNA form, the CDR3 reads TGTGCCAGCAGCTATAGAGGGGGCTTGGACTATGGCTACACCTTC.

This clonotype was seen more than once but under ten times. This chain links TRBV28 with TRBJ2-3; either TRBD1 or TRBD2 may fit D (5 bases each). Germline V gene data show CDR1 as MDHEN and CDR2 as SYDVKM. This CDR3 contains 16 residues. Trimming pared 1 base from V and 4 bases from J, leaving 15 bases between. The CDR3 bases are TGTGCCAGCAGTTTATTGAGGGGAACGATAGCAGATACGCAGTATTTT. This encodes CASSLLRGTIADTQYF. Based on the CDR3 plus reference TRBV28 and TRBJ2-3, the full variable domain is DVKVTQSSRYLVKRTGEKVFLECVQDMDHENMFWYRQDPGLGLRLIYFSYDVKMKEKGDIPEGYSVSREKKERFSLILESASTNQTSMYLCASSLLRGTIADTQYFGPGTRLTVL.

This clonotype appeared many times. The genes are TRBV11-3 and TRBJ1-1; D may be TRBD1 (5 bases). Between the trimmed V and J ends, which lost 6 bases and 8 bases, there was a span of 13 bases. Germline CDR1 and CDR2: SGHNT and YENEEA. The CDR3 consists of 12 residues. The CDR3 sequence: CASSGDSGEAFF. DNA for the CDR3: TGTGCCAGCAGTGGGGACTCGGGGGAAGCTTTCTTT.

In nucleotides, the CDR3 is TGTGCCAGCAGCTTATGGGGGGACAGCTCAAAGAGGTACTATGGCTACACCTTC. Translated: CASSLWGDSSKRYYGYTF. V and J are TRBV7-2 and TRBJ1-2; 7 bases line up with TRBD1. The CDR3 consists of 18 residues. CDR1 is SGHTA and CDR2 is FQGNSA in the germline V gene. Trimming cost V 2 bases and J 3 bases; bases outside gene matches: 15.

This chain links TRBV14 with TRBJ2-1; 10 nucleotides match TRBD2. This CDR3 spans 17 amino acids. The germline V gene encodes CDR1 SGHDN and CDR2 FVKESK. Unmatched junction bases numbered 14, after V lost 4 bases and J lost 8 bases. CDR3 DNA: TGTGCCAGCAGCCCAATTCAGCGGGAGGGCCTATTGGATGAGCAGTTCTTC. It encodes CASSPIQREGLLDEQFF.

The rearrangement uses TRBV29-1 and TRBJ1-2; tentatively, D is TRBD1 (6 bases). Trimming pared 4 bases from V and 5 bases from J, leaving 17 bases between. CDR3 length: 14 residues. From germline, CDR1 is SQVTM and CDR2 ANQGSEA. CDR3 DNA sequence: TGCAGCGTTGTCGCAGGGGAGGACAGATATGGCTACACCTTC. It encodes CSVVAGEDRYGYTF.

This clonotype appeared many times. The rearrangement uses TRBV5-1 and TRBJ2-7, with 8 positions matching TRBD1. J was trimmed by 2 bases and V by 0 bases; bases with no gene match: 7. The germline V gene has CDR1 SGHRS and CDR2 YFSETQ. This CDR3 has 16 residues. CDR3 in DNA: TGCGCCAGCAGCTTGGCCCTTGACAGGGGTGCCTACGAGCAGTACTTC. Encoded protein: CASSLALDRGAYEQYF.

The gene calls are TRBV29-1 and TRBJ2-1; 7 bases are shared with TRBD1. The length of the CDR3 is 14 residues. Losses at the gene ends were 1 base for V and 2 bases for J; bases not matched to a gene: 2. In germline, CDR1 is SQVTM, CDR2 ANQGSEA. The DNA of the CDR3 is TGCAGCGTTGAAGGGCAGGGGGCCTACAATGAGCAGTTCTTC. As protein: CSVEGQGAYNEQFF.